This T cell receptor beta chain appears in the sequencing data of a study of T-cell reconstitution after alpha-beta-depleted transplantation in children. This CDR3 is built from 14 residues. CDR1 is DFQATT and CDR2 is SNEGSKA in the germline V gene (reference sequence). Trimming took off 3 bases at V and 9 bases at J, with 18 bases between the two ends. During its preparation, the TCRbeta library received unique molecular identifiers. TCRdb analysed the PCR reads with MiXCR anew, one entry per CDR3 protein. There are 640,000 or so distinct CDR3 sequences in the sample; 16% occur only once, and over 0.95% lies in the top ten. This clonotype was recorded many times.

The chain is built from TRBV20-1 and TRBJ2-1, with D perhaps TRBD1 (6 bases). The input for sequencing was PBMCs from the stem cell graft donor, taken from the stem cell graft. The source of this sequence is a human donor who donated a stem cell graft to a child with acute myeloid leukemia. The CDR3 sequence: CSARVWGQVTEQFF. The CDR3 bases are TGCAGTGCTAGGGTCTGGGGGCAGGTCACTGAGCAGTTCTTC.